This entry lists 19 T cell receptor beta chains sequenced from one sample in a study of OX40 agonist ivuxolimab in advanced cancers. Assay used: immunoSEQ multiplex PCR; TCRdb lists only in-frame clones, some missing. Here the sample spans 52,000 or so clones, around 82% being singletons. The source was CD4+ or CD8+ T cells sorted from blood, collected in a trial of the OX40 agonist ivuxolimab. The receptors stem from an adult with an advanced solid tumor such as melanoma, head and neck, liver or kidney cancer.

This clone appeared once. Here the CDR3 DNA reads TGTGCCAGCTCACCCGGACGGATCGAGCAGTACTTC. Encoded protein: CASSPGRIEQYF. V and J are TRBV18 and TRBJ2-5; D gene ambiguous. The J call may be incorrect, as the DNA end agrees better with TRBJ2-7. This CDR3 has 12 amino acids. Germline V gives CDR1 KGHSH, CDR2 LQKENI.

The rearrangement joins TRBV5-6 to TRBJ1-2; maybe TRBD1 (6 bases). The ends were cut back, 4 bases at V and 6 bases at J, with 10 bases in the middle. The CDR3 consists of 12 residues. Germline V gene data show CDR1 as SGHDT and CDR2 as YYEEEE. Here the CDR3 reads CASSTDRDGYTF. For the CDR3, the DNA is TGTGCCAGCAGCACGGACAGAGATGGCTACACCTTC.

In regard to this clone: At the DNA level, this CDR3 is encoded by other sequences in the same sample as well. V usage is TRBV19 and J usage is TRBJ1-5, with D possibly TRBD1 on 6 matching bases. There are 15 residues in the CDR3. In germline, CDR1 is LNHDA, CDR2 SQIVND (reference sequence). The ends were cut back, 7 bases at V and 1 base at J, with 14 bases in the middle. Written as DNA, the CDR3 is TGTGCCAGTATTCCACAGGGCCTCAGCAATCAGCCCCAGCATTTT. It encodes CASIPQGLSNQPQHF.

The chain recombines TRBV7-2 with TRBJ2-4, with D perhaps TRBD1 (5 bases). Germline V lookup: CDR1 SGHTA, CDR2 FQGNSA. CDR3 size: 15 residues. V shed 5 bases and J shed 6 bases, with 17 bases lying between them. The CDR3: CASSPRPYRGNIQYF. CDR3 nucleotide sequence: TGTGCCAGCAGCCCAAGGCCGTATAGGGGAAACATTCAGTACTTC.

The chain employs TRBV6-6 and TRBJ1-4, with D unclear. The CDR3 contains 13 residues. Trimming shortened V by 1 base and J by 6 bases, and 6 bases separated the two germline ends. Per germline, CDR1 MNHNY and CDR2 SVGAGI (reference sequence). DNA for the CDR3: TGTGCCAGCAGTTACTATAGTTATGAAAAACTGTTTTTT. Translating gives CASSYYSYEKLFF.

The chain carries TRBV19 and TRBJ1-1; D is uncertain. V lost 4 bases and J lost 3, with 9 bases in between. The germline V gene encodes CDR1 LNHDA and CDR2 SQIVND (reference sequence). CDR3 length: 13 residues. CDR3 amino acids: CASSTRVYTEAFF. In nucleotides, the CDR3 is TGTGCCAGTAGTACAAGGGTGTACACTGAAGCTTTCTTT.

As DNA, the CDR3 is TGTGCCAGCAGGAGGAGGGGCTTGGGGAACACTGAAGCTTTCTTT. It codes for CASRRRGLGNTEAFF. J is TRBJ1-1 and V is TRBV6-6; D is possibly TRBD1 (5 bases). There are 15 residues in the CDR3. Trimming shortened V by 6 bases and J by 1 base, and 15 bases separated the two germline ends. Germline CDR1 MNHNY, CDR2 SVGAGI (reference sequence).

The rearrangement uses TRBV30 and TRBJ2-3, with D unclear. CDR1 GTSNPN and CDR2 SVGIG come from the germline V gene (reference sequence). Trimming left V 5 bases short and J 5 bases short, with 14 bases between. CDR3 length equals 13 residues. As DNA, the CDR3 is TGTGCCTGGGAGAGGCTGGGTCTAGATACGCAGTATTTT. Protein: CAWERLGLDTQYF.

The chain recombines TRBV7-9 with TRBJ1-6; unclear D gene. Germline CDR1 is SEHNR and CDR2 is FQNEAQ (reference sequence). CDR3 size: 15 residues. V lost 5 bases, J lost 0 bases, and 8 bases lay in between. The DNA for the CDR3 is TGTGCCAGCAGCCATGGAAGCTCCTATAATTCACCCCTCCACTTT. Translated, it gives CASSHGSSYNSPLHF. The full variable domain, completed using reference TRBV7-9 and TRBJ1-6, is DTGVSQNPRHKITKRGQNVTFRCDPISEHNRLYWYRQTLGQGPEFLTYFQNEAQLEKSRLLSDRFSAERPKGSFSTLEIQRTEQGDSAMYLCASSHGSSYNSPLHFGNGTRLTVT.

V gene TRBV7-4 combines with J gene TRBJ1-1; 9 bases are a match to TRBD1. This CDR3 contains 14 residues. After removal of 0 bases from V and 11 bases from J, the junction contained 7 bases not matched to a gene. Germline lookup yields CDR1 SGHVT and CDR2 SQSDAQ. The CDR3 loop reads CASSLAPGQGRAFF. CDR3 bases: TGTGCCAGCAGCTTAGCTCCCGGACAGGGGCGTGCTTTCTTT.

This clone was seen once. This chain connects TRBV7-2 to TRBJ1-1; D is ambiguous. Germline loops: CDR1 SGHTA, CDR2 FQGNSA. This CDR3 has 13 amino acids. Trimming took off 3 bases at V and 3 bases at J, with 8 bases between the two ends. The CDR3 protein is CASSLSGDTEAFF. CDR3 sequence (DNA): TGTGCCAGCAGCTTGTCCGGGGACACTGAAGCTTTCTTT.

The chain joins TRBV28 to TRBJ2-1, with 8 bases fitting TRBD1. Trimming cost V 11 bases and J 8 bases; bases outside gene matches: 8. Per germline, CDR1 MDHEN and CDR2 SYDVKM. CDR3 length: 12 residues. The CDR3 spells CAAQDRDHEQFF. DNA of the CDR3: TGTGCCGCCCAGGACAGGGACCATGAGCAGTTCTTC.

V gene TRBV9 combines with J gene TRBJ2-5, with D maybe TRBD1 (6 bases). Trimming cost V 3 bases and J 0 bases, with 27 bases left between them. CDR1 is SGDLS, CDR2 YYNGEE, per germline. This CDR3 has 20 residues. CDR3 protein: CASSGGSSAVRGWYQETQYF. The CDR3 DNA sequence: TGTGCCAGCAGCGGCGGCTCGAGCGCGGTGAGGGGGTGGTACCAAGAGACCCAGTACTTC.

This clone has just one count. The gene calls are TRBV30 and TRBJ2-2; TRBD2 matches 14 bases. The CDR3 covers 15 residues. Trimming removed 2 bases from V and 6 bases from J; junction bases left unmatched: 2. Germline CDR1 is GTSNPN and CDR2 is SVGIG (reference sequence). The CDR3 loop reads CAWSSGLAGAGELFF. CDR3 DNA: TGTGCCTGGAGTTCGGGACTAGCGGGAGCCGGGGAGCTGTTTTTT.

This clone was found a few times. A junction boundary mismatches the germline segment, possibly from a read error. The rearrangement links TRBV15 to TRBJ2-7; 10 bases are a match to TRBD2. CDR1 is LNHNV, CDR2 YYDKDF, per germline (reference sequence). The length of the CDR3 is 15 residues. In DNA, the CDR3 is TGTGCCACCAGCACCTCTAGCGGGAGCTCCCACGAGCAGTACTTC. It specifies CATSTSSGSSHEQYF.

The chain carries TRBV19 and TRBJ2-6; tentative D call: TRBD1 (5 bases). CDR1 LNHDA and CDR2 SQIVND come from the germline V gene (reference sequence). V lost 7 bases, J lost 0 bases, and 13 bases lay in between. The CDR3 loop spans 16 amino acids. The CDR3 bases are TGTGCCAGTATTAGGGGTAAAGGCTCTGGGGCCAACGTCCTGACTTTC. Translation: CASIRGKGSGANVLTF.

This clone came up once. V usage is TRBV5-1 and J usage is TRBJ2-3; TRBD2 matches at 8 bases. The CDR3 totals 14 residues. After removal of 4 bases from V and 6 bases from J, the junction contained 7 bases not matched to a gene. Germline V lookup: CDR1 SGHRS, CDR2 YFSETQ. The CDR3 is CASSPSGRFDTQYF. The DNA of the CDR3 is TGCGCCAGCAGCCCCAGCGGGAGATTCGATACGCAGTATTTT.

CDR3 protein: CASSMTAVSEQFF. CDR3 bases: TGTGCCAGCAGTATGACAGCCGTTAGTGAGCAGTTCTTC. The chain joins TRBV6-1 to TRBJ2-1; a possible D gene is TRBD1 (5 bases). V lost 5 bases, J lost 9 bases, and 14 bases lay in between. Germline CDR1 MNHNS, CDR2 SASEGT. The CDR3 contains 13 residues.

The V call is TRBV27, the J call TRBJ2-1; 9 bases are a match to TRBD2. Looked up from germline, CDR1 is MNHEY and CDR2 is SMNVEV (reference sequence). This CDR3 has 13 residues. J lost 7 bases, V lost 6 bases, and 4 bases had no gene match. The CDR3 region is CASRRTSVNEQFF. CDR3 DNA: TGTGCCAGCAGGAGGACTAGCGTGAATGAGCAGTTCTTC.